The 23 T cell receptor beta chains reported below all come from one sample, sequenced in a study of T cell responses to AZD1222 COVID-19 vaccine. The assay was immunoSEQ multiplex PCR, and TCRdb's table has in-frame clones only and misses some. The sample consists of more than 75,000 clones, 80% to 95% of them appearing once. The sample in question was peripheral blood, obtained 28 days after the second AZD1222 dose. These TCRs come from an adult who received the AZD1222 COVID-19 vaccine.

V usage is TRBV15 and J usage is TRBJ1-5; D is unresolved. V was trimmed by 3 bases and J by 2 bases, leaving 8 bases between them. Germline loops: CDR1 LNHNV, CDR2 YYDKDF (reference sequence). CDR3 length: 14 amino acids. The CDR3 DNA reads TGTGCCACCAGCAGTCTCGGGGGCAATCAGCCCCAGCATTTT. Translation: CATSSLGGNQPQHF.

The V and J genes are TRBV12-3 or TRBV12-4 and TRBJ2-5, with D possibly TRBD2 on 6 matching bases. Trimming took off 2 bases at V and 4 bases at J, with 8 bases between the two ends. The CDR3 runs 13 residues. CDR3 sequence: CASSLIAAETQYF. DNA for the CDR3: TGTGCCAGCAGTTTAATAGCGGCAGAGACCCAGTACTTC.

The chain recombines TRBV5-4 with TRBJ2-7; 7 nucleotides agree with TRBD1. The CDR3 is 16 residues long. CDR1 SGHNT and CDR2 YYREEE come from the germline V gene (reference sequence). Losses at the gene ends were 0 bases for V and 2 bases for J; bases not matched to a gene: 8. DNA for the CDR3: TGTGCCAGCAGCTTGGCCACAGGGGTGGGCGCCTACGAGCAGTACTTC. Encoded protein: CASSLATGVGAYEQYF.

The CDR3 bases are TGCGCCAGCAGCTGTCTTAGCAATCAGCCCCAGCATTTT. Residues: CASSCLSNQPQHF. The chain joins TRBV5-1 to TRBJ1-5; D unresolved. The CDR3 covers 13 residues. V lost 3 bases, J lost 0 bases, and 4 bases lay in between. Germline V lookup: CDR1 SGHRS, CDR2 YFSETQ. Looking up the rest from reference TRBV5-1 and TRBJ1-5 gives the full variable domain: KAGVTQTPRYLIKTRGQQVTLSCSPISGHRSVSWYQQTPGQGLQFLFEYFSETQRNKGNFPGRFSGRQFSNSRSEMNVSTLELGDSALYLCASSCLSNQPQHFGDGTRLSIL.

This chain links TRBV2 with TRBJ1-2; D is possibly TRBD1 (5 bases). The CDR3 has 12 residues. With 1 base removed from V and 7 bases from J, the gap between germline ends came to 7 bases. Germline V gives CDR1 SNHLY, CDR2 FYNNEI. CDR3 loop: CASSEVRVGYTF. The CDR3 DNA reads TGTGCCAGCAGTGAAGTCAGGGTTGGCTACACCTTC.

The chain has TRBV5-1 and TRBJ1-1; D may be TRBD1 (5 bases). The V gene's germline CDR1 is SGHRS and CDR2 YFSETQ. V shed 3 bases and J shed 4 bases, with 7 bases lying between them. The CDR3 loop spans 12 amino acids. The CDR3 reads CASSSGGTEAFF. The CDR3 DNA is TGCGCCAGCAGCTCTGGGGGCACTGAAGCTTTCTTT.

This clone appeared once. The chain joins TRBV7-9 to TRBJ2-7; TRBD2 agrees at 9 bases. The germline V gene encodes CDR1 SEHNR and CDR2 FQNEAQ (reference sequence). The CDR3 loop spans 16 amino acids. V was pared by 3 bases and J by 4 bases, with 10 bases of the junction left unmatched. The CDR3 DNA sequence: TGTGCCAGCAGCTTGTTGCTTAGCGGGAGTGCATACGAGCAGTACTTC. It encodes CASSLLLSGSAYEQYF.

This clone has a single count. The chain employs TRBV11-2 and TRBJ2-7, with D uncertain. The CDR3 runs 13 residues. Trimming cost V 1 base and J 4 bases, with 8 bases left between them. Germline V gene sequence: CDR1 SGHAT, CDR2 FQNNGV. For the CDR3, the DNA is TGTGCCAGCAGCTTAGCGGCCGATTACGAGCAGTACTTC. The encoded protein is CASSLAADYEQYF.

The chain joins TRBV9 to TRBJ2-5; D gene unclear. V was shortened by 0 bases and J by 6 bases, with 15 bases between the two germline ends. CDR1 SGDLS and CDR2 YYNGEE come from the germline V gene. This CDR3 is built from 15 residues. The CDR3 loop reads CASSVDPDWQKTQYF. DNA for the CDR3: TGTGCCAGCAGCGTAGATCCCGACTGGCAGAAGACCCAGTACTTC.

The chain has TRBV5-6 and TRBJ2-7; no definite D call. The CDR3 loop spans 12 amino acids. Germline V CDR1 and CDR2: SGHDT, YYEEEE. The V end lost 4 bases, the J end lost 0 bases, and 5 bases lay between the germline ends. CDR3: CASSVGSYEQYF. The CDR3 DNA is TGTGCCAGCAGCGTGGGCTCCTACGAGCAGTACTTC.

This clone showed up just once. DNA for the CDR3: TGTGCCAGCAGTTACTCGACCGGGGACGCGGGAAACACCATATATTTT. Encoded protein: CASSYSTGDAGNTIYF. The rearrangement links TRBV6-5 to TRBJ1-3, with D maybe TRBD1 (5 bases). With 0 bases removed from V and 4 bases from J, the gap between germline ends came to 13 bases. This CDR3 is built from 16 residues. Germline assignment: CDR1 MNHEY and CDR2 SVGAGI.

This chain uses TRBV7-8 with TRBJ2-1, with TRBD2 matching 14 bases. J was trimmed by 8 bases and V by 5 bases; bases with no gene match: 8. CDR3 length equals 16 residues. Germline CDR1 and CDR2: SGHVS and FQNEAQ. The CDR3 bases are TGTGCCAGCAGCAGGAAGGGACTAGCGGGAGTAGATGAGCAGTTCTTC. Its protein is CASSRKGLAGVDEQFF. The full variable domain, in which reference TRBV7-8 and TRBJ2-1 provide the parts outside the CDR3, is GAGVSQSPRYKVAKRGQDVALRCDPISGHVSLFWYQQALGQGPEFLTYFQNEAQLDKSGLPSDRFFAERPEGSVSTLKIQRTQQEDSAVYLCASSRKGLAGVDEQFFGPGTRLTVL.

V and J are TRBV10-3 and TRBJ2-7; weak D call: TRBD1 (5 bases). CDR1 is ENHRY and CDR2 is SYGVKD in the germline V gene. CDR3 length: 14 residues. V lost 6 bases and J 0 bases, leaving 12 bases between the germline ends. This chain's CDR3 is CAISQGDSSYEQYF. The CDR3 region has the DNA TGTGCCATCAGCCAGGGCGATTCCTCCTACGAGCAGTACTTC.

This chain joins TRBV11-2 and TRBJ2-6; D is ambiguous. The CDR3 runs to 15 residues. CDR1 is SGHAT and CDR2 is FQNNGV in the germline V gene. The germline V and J ends were trimmed by 7 bases and 4 bases, with 14 bases remaining between them. The DNA for the CDR3 is TGTGCCAGCACCCCGTCCAACCCCGGGGCCAACGTCCTGACTTTC. Protein: CASTPSNPGANVLTF.

The chain links TRBV9 to TRBJ2-1; 9 positions agree with TRBD1. The CDR3 extends over 17 amino acids. V dropped 0 bases and J dropped 3; count of bases not matched to a gene: 7. Germline V gene sequence: CDR1 SGDLS, CDR2 YYNGEE. The CDR3 nucleotides read TGTGCCAGCAGCGTAGGTCCGGGACAGGGTGTCTACAATGAGCAGTTCTTC. This encodes CASSVGPGQGVYNEQFF.

The chain employs TRBV18 and TRBJ2-7; 9 bases match TRBD2. CDR1 KGHSH and CDR2 LQKENI come from the germline V gene. The CDR3 runs 15 residues. V lost 3 bases to trimming and J lost 5 bases; unmatched junction nucleotides: 8. The CDR3 region has the DNA TGTGCCAGCTCACCGCCGGGACTAGCACTCCACGAGCAGTACTTC. This sequence encodes CASSPPGLALHEQYF.

This clone was recorded only once. The chain combines TRBV19 with TRBJ2-5, with 10 bases identical to TRBD1. V shed 4 bases, J shed 5 bases, and the junction held 7 bases outside the gene matches. Germline V CDR1 and CDR2: LNHDA, SQIVND (reference sequence). The CDR3 consists of 15 residues. The CDR3 coding sequence is TGTGCCAGTAGTAAAGACAGGGGGCGCAGGGAGACCCAGTACTTC. Translation gives CASSKDRGRRETQYF.

This chain's CDR3 is CASSPRTGGSYTF. CDR3 in DNA: TGTGCCAGCAGCCCCCGGACAGGGGGAAGCTACACCTTC. This rearrangement joins TRBV12-3 or TRBV12-4 to TRBJ1-2, with 10 bases aligning to TRBD1. The CDR3 totals 13 residues. With V trimmed by 6 bases and J by 9 bases, 7 bases remained unmatched.

The rearrangement joins TRBV28 to TRBJ2-5, with a weak D call TRBD1 (5 bases). CDR3 size: 13 residues. The germline CDR1 and CDR2 sequences are MDHEN and SYDVKM. The V end lost 3 bases, the J end lost 5 bases, and 10 bases lay between the germline ends. The CDR3 DNA reads as TGTGCCAGCAGTTTTTCTGGGGCGGAGACCCAGTACTTC. Its translation is CASSFSGAETQYF.

The rearrangement uses TRBV14 and TRBJ2-2; no firm D call. V was pared by 4 bases and J by 4 bases, with 7 bases between. From germline, CDR1 is SGHDN and CDR2 FVKESK. The CDR3 runs to 13 residues. The CDR3 protein is CASSLYFTGELFF. In DNA form, the CDR3 reads TGTGCCAGCAGCCTCTATTTCACCGGGGAGCTGTTTTTT. Complete variable domain (other parts from reference TRBV14 and TRBJ2-2): EAGVTQFPSHSVIEKGQTVTLRCDPISGHDNLYWYRRVMGKEIKFLLHFVKESKQDESGMPNNRFLAERTGGTYSTLKVQPAELEDSGVYFCASSLYFTGELFFGEGSRLTVL.

This rearrangement joins TRBV27 to TRBJ2-7, with TRBD2 matching over 9 bases. V shed 4 bases and J 6 bases; nucleotides not matched to a gene: 13. From germline, CDR1 is MNHEY and CDR2 SMNVEV (reference sequence). The CDR3 is 16 residues long. DNA of the CDR3: TGTGCCAGCAGTTCAGGGGCTAGCGGGAATTATGGCGAGCAGTACTTC. This translates into CASSSGASGNYGEQYF.

The rearrangement uses TRBV25-1 and TRBJ1-5; D is unclear. There are 14 residues in the CDR3. Between the trimmed V and J ends, which lost 6 bases and 0 bases, there was a span of 9 bases. Germline values: CDR1 MGHDK, CDR2 SYGVNS. The CDR3 DNA reads as TGTGCCAGCAGCACCAGGTATAGCAATCAGCCCCAGCATTTT. Its translation: CASSTRYSNQPQHF.

This clone was observed a single time. The chain is built from TRBV27 and TRBJ1-5; D uncertain. The CDR3 totals 15 residues. Looked up from germline, CDR1 is MNHEY and CDR2 is SMNVEV (reference sequence). V lost 6 bases and J lost 2, with 14 bases in between. Here the CDR3 reads CASSPRGEGNQPQHF. The CDR3 bases are TGTGCCAGCAGCCCCCGAGGAGAAGGCAATCAGCCCCAGCATTTT.